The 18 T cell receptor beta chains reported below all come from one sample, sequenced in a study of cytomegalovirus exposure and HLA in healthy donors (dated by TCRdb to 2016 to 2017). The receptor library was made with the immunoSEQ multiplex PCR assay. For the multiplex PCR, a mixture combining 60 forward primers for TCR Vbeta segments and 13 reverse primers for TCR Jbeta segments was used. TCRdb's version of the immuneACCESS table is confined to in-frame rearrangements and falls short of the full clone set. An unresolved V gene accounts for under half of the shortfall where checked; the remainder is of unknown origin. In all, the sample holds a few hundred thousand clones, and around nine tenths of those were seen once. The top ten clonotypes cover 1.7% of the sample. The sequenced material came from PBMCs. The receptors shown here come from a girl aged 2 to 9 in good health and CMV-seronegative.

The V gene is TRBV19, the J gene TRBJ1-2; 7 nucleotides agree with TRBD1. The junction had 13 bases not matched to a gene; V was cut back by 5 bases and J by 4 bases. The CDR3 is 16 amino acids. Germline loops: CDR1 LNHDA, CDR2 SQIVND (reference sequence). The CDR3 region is CASSPRQGDDIYGYTF. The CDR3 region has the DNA TGTGCCAGTAGTCCCCGACAGGGAGACGATATCTATGGCTACACCTTC.

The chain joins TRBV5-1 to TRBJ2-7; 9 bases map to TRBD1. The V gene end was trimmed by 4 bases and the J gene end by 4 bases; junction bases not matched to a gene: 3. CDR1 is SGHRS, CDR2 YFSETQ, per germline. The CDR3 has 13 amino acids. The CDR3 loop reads CASSLTGGYEQYF. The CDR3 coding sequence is TGCGCCAGCAGCCTGACAGGGGGTTACGAGCAGTACTTC.

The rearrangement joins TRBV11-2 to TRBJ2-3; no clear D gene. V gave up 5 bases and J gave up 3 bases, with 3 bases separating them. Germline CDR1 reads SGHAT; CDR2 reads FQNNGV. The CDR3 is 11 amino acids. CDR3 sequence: CASSPTDTQYF. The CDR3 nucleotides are TGTGCCAGCAGCCCAACAGATACGCAGTATTTT.

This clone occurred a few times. CDR3 amino acids: CASTPGQLRDPYF. DNA for the CDR3: TGTGCCAGCACCCCCGGTCAGTTGCGGGACCCGTACTTC. This chain links TRBV7-9 with TRBJ2-7, with a weak D call TRBD2 (6 bases). This CDR3 is 13 amino acids long. The germline gives CDR1 SEHNR, CDR2 FQNEAQ (reference sequence). Trimming cost V 7 bases and J 12 bases, with 22 bases left between them.

The CDR3 nucleotides are TGTGCCAGCAGCATGACAGGGAACACTGAAGCTTTCTTT. Amino acids: CASSMTGNTEAFF. The chain is built from TRBV28 and TRBJ1-1, with D possibly TRBD1 on 6 matching bases. This CDR3 comprises 13 residues. In germline, CDR1 is MDHEN, CDR2 SYDVKM. Trimming took 6 bases from V and 1 from J, leaving 9 bases between them.

The DNA for the CDR3 is TGTGCCAGCAGCTTGGGGCTAGCGGAGGGCCATAGCAATGAGCAGTTCTTC. This encodes CASSLGLAEGHSNEQFF. The chain has TRBV5-6 and TRBJ2-1; TRBD2 aligns across 7 bases. Germline V lookup: CDR1 SGHDT, CDR2 YYEEEE. The length of the CDR3 is 17 residues. V was pared by 0 bases and J by 6 bases, with 12 bases of the junction left unmatched.

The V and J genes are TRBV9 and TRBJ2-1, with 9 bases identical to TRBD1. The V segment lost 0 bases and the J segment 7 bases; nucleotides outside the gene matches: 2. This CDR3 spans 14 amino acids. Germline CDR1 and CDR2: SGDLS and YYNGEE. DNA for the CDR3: TGTGCCAGCAGCGTAGCGGGACAGGGAAATGAGCAGTTCTTC. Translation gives CASSVAGQGNEQFF.

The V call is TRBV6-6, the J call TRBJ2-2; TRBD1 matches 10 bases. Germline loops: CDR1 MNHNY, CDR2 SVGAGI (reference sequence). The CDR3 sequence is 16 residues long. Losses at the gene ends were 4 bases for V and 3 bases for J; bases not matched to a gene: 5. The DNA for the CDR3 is TGTGCCAGCAGTTCAGGGACAGGGGTAGACACCGGGGAGCTGTTTTTT. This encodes CASSSGTGVDTGELFF.

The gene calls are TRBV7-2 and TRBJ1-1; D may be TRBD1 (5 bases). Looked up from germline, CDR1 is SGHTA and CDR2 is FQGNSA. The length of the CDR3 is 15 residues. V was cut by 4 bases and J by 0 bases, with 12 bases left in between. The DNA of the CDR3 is TGTGCCAGCAGCTCCCGGGGGGGTTTGAACACTGAAGCTTTCTTT. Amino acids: CASSSRGGLNTEAFF. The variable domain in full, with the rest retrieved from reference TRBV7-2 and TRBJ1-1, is GAGVSQSPSNKVTEKGKDVELRCDPISGHTALYWYRQSLGQGLEFLIYFQGNSAPDKSGLPSDRFSAERTGGSVSTLTIQRTQQEDSAVYLCASSSRGGLNTEAFFGQGTRLTVV.

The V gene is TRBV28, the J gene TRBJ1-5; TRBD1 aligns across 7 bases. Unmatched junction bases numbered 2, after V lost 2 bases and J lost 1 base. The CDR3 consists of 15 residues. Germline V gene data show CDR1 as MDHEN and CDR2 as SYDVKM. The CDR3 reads CASSLIQGSNQPQHF. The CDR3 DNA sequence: TGTGCCAGCAGTTTAATACAGGGGAGCAATCAGCCCCAGCATTTT.

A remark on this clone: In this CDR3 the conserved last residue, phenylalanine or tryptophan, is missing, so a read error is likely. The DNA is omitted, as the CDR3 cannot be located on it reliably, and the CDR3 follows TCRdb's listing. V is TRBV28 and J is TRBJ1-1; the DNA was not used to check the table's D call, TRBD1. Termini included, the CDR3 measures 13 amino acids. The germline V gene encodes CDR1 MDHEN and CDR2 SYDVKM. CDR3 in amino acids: CASSLRTGDTKTK.

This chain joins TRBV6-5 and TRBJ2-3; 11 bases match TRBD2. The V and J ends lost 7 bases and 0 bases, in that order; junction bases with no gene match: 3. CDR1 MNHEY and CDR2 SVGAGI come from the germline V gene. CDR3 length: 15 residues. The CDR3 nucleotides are TGTGCCAGCACTAGCGGGGGGTATAGCACAGATACGCAGTATTTT. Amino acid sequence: CASTSGGYSTDTQYF.

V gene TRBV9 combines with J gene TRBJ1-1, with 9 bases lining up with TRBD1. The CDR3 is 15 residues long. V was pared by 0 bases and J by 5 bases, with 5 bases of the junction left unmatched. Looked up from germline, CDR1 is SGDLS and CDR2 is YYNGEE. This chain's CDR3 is CASSVEGQGGTEAFF. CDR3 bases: TGTGCCAGCAGCGTAGAGGGACAGGGCGGGACTGAAGCTTTCTTT.

The CDR3 DNA reads as TGTGCCAGCAGTTTAACAGCCGGGACAGGGTACACCGGGGAGCTGTTTTTT. This codes for CASSLTAGTGYTGELFF. This chain connects TRBV27 to TRBJ2-2, with TRBD1 matching over 9 bases. The length of the CDR3 is 17 residues. Germline CDR1 MNHEY, CDR2 SMNVEV (reference sequence). V gave up 2 bases and J gave up 3 bases; unmatched junction bases: 7.

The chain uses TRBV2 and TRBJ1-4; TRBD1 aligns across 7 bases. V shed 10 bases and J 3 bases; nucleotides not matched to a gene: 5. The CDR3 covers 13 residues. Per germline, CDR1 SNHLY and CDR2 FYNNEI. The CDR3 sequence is CATSTGSNEKLFF. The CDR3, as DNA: TGTGCCACCTCGACAGGGTCTAATGAAAAACTGTTTTTT. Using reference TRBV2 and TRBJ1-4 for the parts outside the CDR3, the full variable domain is EPEVTQTPSHQVTQMGQEVILRCVPISNHLYFYWYRQILGQKVEFLVSFYNNEISEKSEIFDDQFSVERPDGSNFTLKIRSTKLEDSAMYFCATSTGSNEKLFFGSGTQLSVL.

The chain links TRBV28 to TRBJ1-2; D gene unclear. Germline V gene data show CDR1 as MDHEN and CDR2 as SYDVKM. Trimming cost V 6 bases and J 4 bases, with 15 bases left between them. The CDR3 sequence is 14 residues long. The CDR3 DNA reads TGTGCCAGCAGCTCCCCGGGGTTCGGCTATGGCTACACCTTC. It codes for CASSSPGFGYGYTF.

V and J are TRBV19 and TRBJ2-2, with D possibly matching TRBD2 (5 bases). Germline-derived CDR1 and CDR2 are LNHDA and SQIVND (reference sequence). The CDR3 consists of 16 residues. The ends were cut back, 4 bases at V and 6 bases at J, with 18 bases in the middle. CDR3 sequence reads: CASSRRASWAAGELFF. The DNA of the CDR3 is TGTGCCAGTAGTAGGCGGGCCTCATGGGCTGCCGGGGAGCTGTTTTTT.

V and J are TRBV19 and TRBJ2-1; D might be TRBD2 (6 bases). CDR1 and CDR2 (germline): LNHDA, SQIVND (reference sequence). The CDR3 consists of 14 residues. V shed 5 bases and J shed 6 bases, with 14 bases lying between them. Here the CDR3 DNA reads TGTGCCAGTAGTCCAGGGACTGGACTCAATGAGCAGTTCTTC. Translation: CASSPGTGLNEQFF.